This T cell receptor (beta chain) is from a study of OX40 agonist ivuxolimab in advanced cancers. Study as a whole: Partial responses were achieved by three patients, one with hepatocellular carcinoma and two with cutaneous melanoma.

CDR3 length: 16 residues. V shed 5 bases and J shed 0 bases, with 13 bases lying between them. Germline values: CDR1 SGHVS, CDR2 FNYEAQ. Some clones are missing from TCRdb's copy, which holds only in-frame ones; the method was immunoSEQ multiplex PCR. The sample yields more than 6,500 clones, 65% to 80% seen once. The investigators sampled blood at baseline, at cycle 4 day 1, and at cycle 7 day 1. The sample consisted of CD4+ or CD8+ T cells sorted from blood, taken in a trial of the OX40 agonist ivuxolimab. The receptor's source is an adult with an advanced solid tumor such as melanoma, head and neck, liver or kidney cancer. This rearrangement joins TRBV7-6 to TRBJ2-2; D might be TRBD1 or TRBD2, each matching 5 bases. The chain's CDR3 is CASSLRGVTNTGELFF. Here the CDR3 DNA reads TGTGCCAGCAGCCTAAGGGGAGTAACGAACACCGGGGAGCTGTTTTTT.